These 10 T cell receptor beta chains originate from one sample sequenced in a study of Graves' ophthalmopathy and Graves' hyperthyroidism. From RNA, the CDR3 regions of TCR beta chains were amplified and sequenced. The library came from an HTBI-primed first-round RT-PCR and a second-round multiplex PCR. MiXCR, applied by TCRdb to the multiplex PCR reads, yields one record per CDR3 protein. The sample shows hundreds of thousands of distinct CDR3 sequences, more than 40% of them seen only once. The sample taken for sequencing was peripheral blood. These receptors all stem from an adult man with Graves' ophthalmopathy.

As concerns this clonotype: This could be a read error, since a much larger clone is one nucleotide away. The CDR3 reads CASNGQGYTEAFF. CDR3 nucleotide sequence: TGTGCCAGCAACGGACAGGGATACACTGAAGCTTTCTTT. The chain links TRBV7-9 to TRBJ1-1, with TRBD1 matching over 8 bases. Germline loops: CDR1 SEHNR, CDR2 FQNEAQ (reference sequence). Unmatched junction bases numbered 4, after V lost 7 bases and J lost 3 bases. This CDR3 region has 13 residues. The variable domain in full, with the rest retrieved from reference TRBV7-9 and TRBJ1-1, is DTGVSQNPRHKITKRGQNVTFRCDPISEHNRLYWYRQTLGQGPEFLTYFQNEAQLEKSRLLSDRFSAERPKGSFSTLEIQRTEQGDSAMYLCASNGQGYTEAFFGQGTRLTVV.

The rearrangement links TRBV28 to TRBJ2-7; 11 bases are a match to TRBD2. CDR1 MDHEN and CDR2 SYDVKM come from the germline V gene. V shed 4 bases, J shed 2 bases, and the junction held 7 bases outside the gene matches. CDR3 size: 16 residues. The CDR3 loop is CASSSRGSGRAYEQYF. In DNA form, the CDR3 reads TGTGCCAGCAGTTCCCGGGGTAGCGGGAGGGCCTACGAGCAGTACTTC.

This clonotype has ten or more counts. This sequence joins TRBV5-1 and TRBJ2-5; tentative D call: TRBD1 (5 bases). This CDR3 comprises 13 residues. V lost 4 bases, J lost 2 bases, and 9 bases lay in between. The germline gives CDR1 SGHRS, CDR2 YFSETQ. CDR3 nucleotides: TGCGCCAGCAGCATCCCAGGGCAAGAGACCCAGTACTTC. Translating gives CASSIPGQETQYF.

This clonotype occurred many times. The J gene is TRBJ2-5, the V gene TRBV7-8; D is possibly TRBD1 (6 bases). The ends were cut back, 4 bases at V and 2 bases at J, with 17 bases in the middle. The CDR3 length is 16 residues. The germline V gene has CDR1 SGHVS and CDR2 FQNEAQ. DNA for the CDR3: TGTGCCAGCAGCTCCCGACGTAAGACAGGTCAAGAGACCCAGTACTTC. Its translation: CASSSRRKTGQETQYF.

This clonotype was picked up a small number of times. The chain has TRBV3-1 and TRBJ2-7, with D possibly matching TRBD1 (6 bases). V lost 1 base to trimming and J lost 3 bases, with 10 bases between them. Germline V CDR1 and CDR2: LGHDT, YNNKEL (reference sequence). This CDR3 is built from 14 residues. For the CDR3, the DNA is TGTGCCAGCAGCCAAGCGGGACACCTCTACGAGCAGTACTTC. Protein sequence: CASSQAGHLYEQYF.

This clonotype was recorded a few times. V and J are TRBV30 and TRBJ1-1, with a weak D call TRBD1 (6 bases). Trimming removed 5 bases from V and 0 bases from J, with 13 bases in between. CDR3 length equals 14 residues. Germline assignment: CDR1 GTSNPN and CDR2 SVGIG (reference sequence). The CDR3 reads CAWATGHLNTEAFF. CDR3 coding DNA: TGTGCCTGGGCCACGGGACATCTGAACACTGAAGCTTTCTTT.

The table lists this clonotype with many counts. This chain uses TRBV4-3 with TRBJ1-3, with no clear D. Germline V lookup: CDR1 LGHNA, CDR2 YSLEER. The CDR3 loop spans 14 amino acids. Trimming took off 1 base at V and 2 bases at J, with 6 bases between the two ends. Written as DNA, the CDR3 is TGCGCCAGCAGCCAAGTCAGCGCTGGAAACACCATATATTTT. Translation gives CASSQVSAGNTIYF.

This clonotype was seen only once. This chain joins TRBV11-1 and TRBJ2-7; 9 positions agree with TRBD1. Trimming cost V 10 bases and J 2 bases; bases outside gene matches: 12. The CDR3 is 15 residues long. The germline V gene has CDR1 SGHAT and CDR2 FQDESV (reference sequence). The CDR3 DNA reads TGTGCCACGGGACAGGGAAGACTTACGGCCTACGAGCAGTACTTC. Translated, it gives CATGQGRLTAYEQYF.

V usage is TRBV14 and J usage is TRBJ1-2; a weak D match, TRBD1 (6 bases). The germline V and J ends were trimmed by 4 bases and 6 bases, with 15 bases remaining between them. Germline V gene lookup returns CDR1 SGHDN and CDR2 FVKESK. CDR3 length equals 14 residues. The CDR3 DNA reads TGTGCCAGCAGCCTTCGGGCAGGGGAGCATGGCTACACCTTC. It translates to CASSLRAGEHGYTF. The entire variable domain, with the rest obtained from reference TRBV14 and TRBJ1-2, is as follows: EAGVTQFPSHSVIEKGQTVTLRCDPISGHDNLYWYRRVMGKEIKFLLHFVKESKQDESGMPNNRFLAERTGGTYSTLKVQPAELEDSGVYFCASSLRAGEHGYTFGSGTRLTVV.

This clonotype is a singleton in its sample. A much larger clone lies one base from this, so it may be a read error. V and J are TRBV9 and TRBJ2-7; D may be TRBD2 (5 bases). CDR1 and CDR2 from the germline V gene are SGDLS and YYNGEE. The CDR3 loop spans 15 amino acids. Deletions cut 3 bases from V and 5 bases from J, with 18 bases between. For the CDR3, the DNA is TGTGCCAGCAGCGCATCAGGCAGGCGGGTGAACGAGCAGTACTTC. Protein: CASSASGRRVNEQYF. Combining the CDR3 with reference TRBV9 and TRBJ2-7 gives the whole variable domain DSGVTQTPKHLITATGQRVTLRCSPRSGDLSVYWYQQSLDQGLQFLIQYYNGEERAKGNILERFSAQQFPDLHSELNLSSLELGDSALYFCASSASGRRVNEQYFGPGTRLTVT.